This T cell receptor (beta chain) stems from a study of blood T cell repertoires in COVID-19. Whole-study context: The United States, Italy and Spain provided the acute and convalescent COVID-19 samples.

Germline lookup yields CDR1 WNHNN and CDR2 SYGVQD (reference sequence). The V and J ends lost 10 bases and 0 bases respectively, with 15 bases between them. The CDR3 loop spans 15 amino acids. Profiled with immunoSEQ multiplex PCR; TCRdb holds only in-frame clones, not every one. The sample gives 250,000 or so clones, around 90% of which show up once; 0.85% to 0.95% is in the top ten. The source of this sequence is a woman between 35 and 50 years old who had recovered from COVID-19. The V and J genes are TRBV10-1 and TRBJ1-4; D is perhaps TRBD1 (6 bases). The sequenced sample consisted of peripheral blood. CDR3 nucleotides: TGCGCCAACCCGACAGGTCTTGCAACTAATGAAAAACTGTTTTTT. It is translated as CANPTGLATNEKLFF.